The sequence of this TCR beta chain was determined in a study of blood T cell repertoires in COVID-19. Only in-frame clones appear in the TCRdb table, and some are missing; sequencing was by immunoSEQ multiplex PCR. Of about 190,000 clones in the sample, less than 80% were seen once. Germline CDR1 reads SNHLY; CDR2 reads FYNNEI. Unmatched junction bases numbered 9, after V lost 6 bases and J lost 6 bases. The CDR3 consists of 15 residues. The chain has TRBV2 and TRBJ1-5; 9 nucleotides agree with TRBD1. What was sequenced was peripheral blood. The receptor's source is a woman aged 45-60 years with acute or convalescent COVID-19. The chain's CDR3 is CASRTDRGGSQPQHF. The CDR3 coding sequence is TGTGCCAGCAGGACGGACAGGGGAGGAAGTCAGCCCCAGCATTTT.